This T cell receptor (beta chain) was captured by sequencing in a study of T cell responses to AZD1222 COVID-19 vaccine. Overall study findings and caveats: Mostly white British, mostly female donors; authors suggested clonal diversity may be underestimated. Just a handful of people given AZD1222 tested seropositive at baseline. Nearly half of the spike-specific TCRs reportedly recognize variant regions that carry no mutations. With dominance at 160-218 and 743-854, vaccine-associated CD4 TCRs spanned spike.

This clone came up a few times. Its matching antigen is unknown. Method: immunoSEQ multiplex PCR; TCRdb's copy keeps in-frame clones and lacks some. The data hold roughly 180,000 clones, with 91% observed a single time. This CDR3 comprises 17 residues. The junction had 9 bases not matched to a gene; V was cut back by 2 bases and J by 7 bases. Per the germline V gene, CDR1 is LGHNA and CDR2 is YSLEER. The TCR comes from an adult in good health. The chain uses TRBV4-3 and TRBJ1-6; 9 nucleotides line up with TRBD1. Specimen: peripheral blood, collected on day 0 of AZD1222 vaccination. CDR3 sequence (DNA): TGCGCCAGCAGCCAACGGACAGGGGTAGGGCTAAATTCACCCCTCCACTTT. This encodes CASSQRTGVGLNSPLHF.